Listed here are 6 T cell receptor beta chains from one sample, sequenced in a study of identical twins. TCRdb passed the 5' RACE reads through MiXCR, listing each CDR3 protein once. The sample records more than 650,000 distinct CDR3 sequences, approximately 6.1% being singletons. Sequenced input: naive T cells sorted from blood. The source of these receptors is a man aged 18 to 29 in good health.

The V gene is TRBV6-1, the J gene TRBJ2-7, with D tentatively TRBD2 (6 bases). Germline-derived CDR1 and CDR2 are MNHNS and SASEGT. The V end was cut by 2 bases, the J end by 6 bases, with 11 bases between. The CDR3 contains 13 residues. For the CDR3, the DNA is TGTGCCAGCAGTGAATTTGCGGGGACCGAGCAGTACGTC. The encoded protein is CASSEFAGTEQYV.

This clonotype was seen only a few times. The chain's CDR3 is CSARDLHLGSSYEQYF. The DNA for the CDR3 is TGCAGTGCTAGAGATCTTCACTTGGGGAGCTCCTACGAGCAGTACTTC. V and J are TRBV20-1 and TRBJ2-7; tentative D call: TRBD2 (5 bases). Germline CDR1 reads DFQATT; CDR2 reads SNEGSKA (reference sequence). This CDR3 has 16 amino acids. V gave up 0 bases and J gave up 0 bases, with 15 bases separating them.

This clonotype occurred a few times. CDR3 nucleotide sequence: TGTGCCATCAGTGAGACAGGACGCGAGCAGTACTTC. Protein product: CAISETGREQYF. The chain joins TRBV10-3 to TRBJ2-7, with D possibly matching TRBD1 (5 bases). CDR3 size: 12 residues. Trimming removed 2 bases at V and 6 bases at J, with 8 bases between. CDR1 is ENHRY and CDR2 is SYGVKD in the germline V gene.

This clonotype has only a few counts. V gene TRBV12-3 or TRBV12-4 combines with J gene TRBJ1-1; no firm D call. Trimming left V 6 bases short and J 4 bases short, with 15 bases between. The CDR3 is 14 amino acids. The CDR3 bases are TGTGCCAGCAGCCCGGACGGCTCGCGCACTGAAGCTTTCTTT. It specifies CASSPDGSRTEAFF.

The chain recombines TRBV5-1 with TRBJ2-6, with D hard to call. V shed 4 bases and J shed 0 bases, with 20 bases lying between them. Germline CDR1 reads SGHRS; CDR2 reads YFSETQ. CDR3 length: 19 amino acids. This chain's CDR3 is CASSPLVRRVSSGANVLTF. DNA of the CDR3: TGCGCCAGCAGCCCTCTAGTGCGGAGAGTGAGCTCTGGGGCCAACGTCCTGACTTTC. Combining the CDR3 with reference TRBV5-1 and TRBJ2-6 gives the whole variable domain KAGVTQTPRYLIKTRGQQVTLSCSPISGHRSVSWYQQTPGQGLQFLFEYFSETQRNKGNFPGRFSGRQFSNSRSEMNVSTLELGDSALYLCASSPLVRRVSSGANVLTFGAGSRLTVL.

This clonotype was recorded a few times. The CDR3 loop is CASSYVTAAEQFF. The CDR3 coding sequence is TGTGCCAGCAGTTACGTTACCGCGGCCGAGCAGTTCTTC. V usage is TRBV6-2 or TRBV6-3 and J usage is TRBJ2-1, with D unclear. The CDR3 runs 13 residues. Between the trimmed V and J ends, which lost 2 bases and 10 bases, there was a span of 12 bases. Germline-derived CDR1 and CDR2 are MNHEY and SVGEGT.